Described below is a single TCR beta chain sequence and its context. This CDR3 is 14 amino acids long. The germline V gene has CDR1 MNHEY and CDR2 SMNVEV (reference sequence). V dropped 8 bases and J dropped 2 bases, with 16 bases sitting between them. A single record per CDR3 protein comes from TCRdb applying MiXCR to the 5' RACE reads. The sample contains some 80,000 distinct CDR3 sequences, approximately 12% of which appear only once. The data belong to a study of early T cells in non-severe SARS-CoV-2 infection. The clonotype was recovered from an adult who was a healthcare worker with PCR-confirmed SARS-CoV-2 infection or an uninfected control (not recorded which). Sequencing was performed on whole blood. The chain employs TRBV27 and TRBJ2-7; possibly TRBD1 for D (6 bases). The DNA for the CDR3 is TGTGCCAGCTCCAGGACAGATTGGGCCTACGAGCAGTACTTC. It encodes CASSRTDWAYEQYF.